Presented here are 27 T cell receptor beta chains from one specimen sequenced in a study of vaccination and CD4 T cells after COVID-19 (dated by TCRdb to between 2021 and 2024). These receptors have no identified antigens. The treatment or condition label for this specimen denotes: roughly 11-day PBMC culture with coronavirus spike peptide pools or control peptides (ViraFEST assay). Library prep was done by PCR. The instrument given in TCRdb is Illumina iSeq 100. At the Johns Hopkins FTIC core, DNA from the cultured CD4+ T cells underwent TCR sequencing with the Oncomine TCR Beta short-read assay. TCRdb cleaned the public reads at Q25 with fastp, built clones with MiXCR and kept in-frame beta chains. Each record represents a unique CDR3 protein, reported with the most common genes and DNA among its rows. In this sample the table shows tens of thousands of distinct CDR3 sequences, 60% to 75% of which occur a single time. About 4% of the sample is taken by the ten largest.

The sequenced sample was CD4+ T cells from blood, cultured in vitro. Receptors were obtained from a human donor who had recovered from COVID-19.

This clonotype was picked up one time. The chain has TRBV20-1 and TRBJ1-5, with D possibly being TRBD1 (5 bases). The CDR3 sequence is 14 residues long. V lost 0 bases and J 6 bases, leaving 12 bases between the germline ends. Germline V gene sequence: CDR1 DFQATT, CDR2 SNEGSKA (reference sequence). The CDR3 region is CSARDGGLGQPQHF. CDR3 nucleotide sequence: TGCAGTGCTAGAGATGGGGGGTTGGGTCAGCCCCAGCATTTT.

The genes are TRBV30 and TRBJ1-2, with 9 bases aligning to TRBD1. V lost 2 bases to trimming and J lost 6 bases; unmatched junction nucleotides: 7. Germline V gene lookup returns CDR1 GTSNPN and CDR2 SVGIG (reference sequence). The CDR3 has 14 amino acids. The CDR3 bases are TGTGCCTGGAGTCAAACGGGACAGGGAAATGGCTACACCTTC. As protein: CAWSQTGQGNGYTF.

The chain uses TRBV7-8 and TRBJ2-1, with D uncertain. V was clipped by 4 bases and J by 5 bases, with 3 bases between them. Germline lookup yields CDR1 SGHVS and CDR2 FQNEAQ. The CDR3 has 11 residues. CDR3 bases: TGTGCCAGCAGCTACAACAATGAGCAGTTCTTC. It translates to CASSYNNEQFF.

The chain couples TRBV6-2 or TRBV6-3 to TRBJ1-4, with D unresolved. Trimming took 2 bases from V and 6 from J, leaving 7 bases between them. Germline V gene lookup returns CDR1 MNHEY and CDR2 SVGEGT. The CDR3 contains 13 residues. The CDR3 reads CASSYNSHEKLFF. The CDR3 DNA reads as TGTGCCAGCAGTTACAACAGCCATGAAAAACTGTTTTTT.

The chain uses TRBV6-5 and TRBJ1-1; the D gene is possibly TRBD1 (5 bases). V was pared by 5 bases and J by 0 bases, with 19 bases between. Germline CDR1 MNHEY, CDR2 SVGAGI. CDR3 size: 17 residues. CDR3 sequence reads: CASSGSRRGDMNTEAFF. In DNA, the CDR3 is TGTGCCAGCAGTGGCTCGAGGAGGGGAGACATGAACACTGAAGCTTTCTTT.

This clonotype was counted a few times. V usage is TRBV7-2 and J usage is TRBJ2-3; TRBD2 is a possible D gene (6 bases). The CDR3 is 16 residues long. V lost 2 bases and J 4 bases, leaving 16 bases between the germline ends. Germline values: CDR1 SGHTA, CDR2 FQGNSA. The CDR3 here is CASSLWGGIGSDTQYF. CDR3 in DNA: TGTGCCAGCAGCTTATGGGGCGGGATAGGGTCAGATACGCAGTATTTT.

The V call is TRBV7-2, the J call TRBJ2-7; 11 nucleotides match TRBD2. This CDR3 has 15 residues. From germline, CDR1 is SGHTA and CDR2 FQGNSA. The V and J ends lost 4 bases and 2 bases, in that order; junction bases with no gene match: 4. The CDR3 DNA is TGTGCCAGCAGCTCTCTAGCGGGAGGCCCCTACGAGCAGTACTTC. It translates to CASSSLAGGPYEQYF.

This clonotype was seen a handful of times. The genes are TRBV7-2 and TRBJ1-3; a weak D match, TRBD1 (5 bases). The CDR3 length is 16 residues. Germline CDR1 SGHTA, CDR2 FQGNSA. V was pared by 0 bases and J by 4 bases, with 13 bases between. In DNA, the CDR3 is TGTGCCAGCAGCTTAGCGCCGGGACGTCAGGGAAACACCATATATTTT. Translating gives CASSLAPGRQGNTIYF.

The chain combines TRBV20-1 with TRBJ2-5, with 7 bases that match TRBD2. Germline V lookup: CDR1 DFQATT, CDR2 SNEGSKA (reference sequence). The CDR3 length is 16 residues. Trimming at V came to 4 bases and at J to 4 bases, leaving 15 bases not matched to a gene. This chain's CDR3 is CSANGAGEQEGETQYF. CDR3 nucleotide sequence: TGCAGTGCTAATGGGGCGGGGGAACAAGAGGGAGAGACCCAGTACTTC.

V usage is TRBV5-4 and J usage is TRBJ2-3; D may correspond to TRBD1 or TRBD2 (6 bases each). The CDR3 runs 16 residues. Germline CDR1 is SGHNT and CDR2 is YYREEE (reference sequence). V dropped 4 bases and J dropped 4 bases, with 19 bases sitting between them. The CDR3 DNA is TGTGCCAGCAGCCCCGGGGGCGGAGGGGGTGCAGATACGCAGTATTTT. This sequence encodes CASSPGGGGGADTQYF. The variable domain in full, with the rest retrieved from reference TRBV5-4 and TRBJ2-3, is ETGVTQSPTHLIKTRGQQVTLRCSSQSGHNTVSWYQQALGQGPQFIFQYYREEENGRGNFPPRFSGLQFPNYSSELNVNALELDDSALYLCASSPGGGGGADTQYFGPGTRLTVL.

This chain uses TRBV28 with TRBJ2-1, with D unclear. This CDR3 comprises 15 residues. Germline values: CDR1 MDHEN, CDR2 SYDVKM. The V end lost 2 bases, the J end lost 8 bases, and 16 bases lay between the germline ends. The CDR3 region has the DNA TGTGCCAGCAGTTTAGGATGGCAGGCCGGGCATGAGCAGTTCTTC. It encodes CASSLGWQAGHEQFF.

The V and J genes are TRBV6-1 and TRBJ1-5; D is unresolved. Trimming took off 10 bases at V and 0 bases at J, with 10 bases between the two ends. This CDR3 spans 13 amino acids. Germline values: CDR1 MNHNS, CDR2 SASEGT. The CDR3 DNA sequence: TGTGCCACTCGGAGTTATAGCAATCAGCCCCAGCATTTT. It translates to CATRSYSNQPQHF.

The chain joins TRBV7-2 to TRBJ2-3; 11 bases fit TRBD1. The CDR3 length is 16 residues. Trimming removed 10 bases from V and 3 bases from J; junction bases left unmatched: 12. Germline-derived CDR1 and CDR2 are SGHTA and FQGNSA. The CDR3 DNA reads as TGTGCCACCCTGGCCGGGACAGGGGGAATGACAGATACGCAGTATTTT. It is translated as CATLAGTGGMTDTQYF.

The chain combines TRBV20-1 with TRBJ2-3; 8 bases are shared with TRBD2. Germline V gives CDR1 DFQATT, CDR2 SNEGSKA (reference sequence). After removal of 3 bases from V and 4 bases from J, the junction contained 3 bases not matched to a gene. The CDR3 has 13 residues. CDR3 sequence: CSARSGSPDTQYF. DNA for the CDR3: TGCAGTGCTAGGAGCGGGAGCCCAGATACGCAGTATTTT.

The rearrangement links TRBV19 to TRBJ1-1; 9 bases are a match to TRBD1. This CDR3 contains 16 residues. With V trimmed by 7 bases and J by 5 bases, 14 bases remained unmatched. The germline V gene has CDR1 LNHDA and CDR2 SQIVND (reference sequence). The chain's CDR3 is CASTRTTGQGETEAFF. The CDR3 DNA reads TGTGCCAGTACCCGAACGACGGGACAGGGCGAGACTGAAGCTTTCTTT.

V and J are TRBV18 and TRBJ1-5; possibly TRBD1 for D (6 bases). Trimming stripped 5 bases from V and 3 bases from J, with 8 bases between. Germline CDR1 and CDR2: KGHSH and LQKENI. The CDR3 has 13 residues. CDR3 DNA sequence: TGTGCCAGCTCAACAGGGACCAATCAGCCCCAGCATTTT. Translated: CASSTGTNQPQHF.

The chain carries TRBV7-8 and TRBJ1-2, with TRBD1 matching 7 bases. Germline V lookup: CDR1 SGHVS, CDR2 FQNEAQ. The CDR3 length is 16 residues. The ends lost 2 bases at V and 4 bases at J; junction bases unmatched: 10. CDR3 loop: CASSLLEKTGSYGYTF. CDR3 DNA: TGTGCCAGCAGCTTACTCGAAAAGACAGGGAGCTATGGCTACACCTTC.

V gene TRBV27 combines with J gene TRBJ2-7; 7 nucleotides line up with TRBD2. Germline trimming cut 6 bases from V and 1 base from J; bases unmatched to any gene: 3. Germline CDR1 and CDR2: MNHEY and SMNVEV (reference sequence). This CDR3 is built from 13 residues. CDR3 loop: CASSPGGSYEQYF. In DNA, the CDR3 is TGTGCCAGCAGCCCGGGGGGATCCTACGAGCAGTACTTC.

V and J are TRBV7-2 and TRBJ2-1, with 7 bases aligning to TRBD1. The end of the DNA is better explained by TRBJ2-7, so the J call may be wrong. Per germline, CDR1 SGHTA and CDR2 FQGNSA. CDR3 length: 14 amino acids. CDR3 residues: CASSKAGGPHEQYF. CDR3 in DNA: TGTGCCAGCAGCAAAGCAGGGGGACCCCACGAGCAGTACTTC.

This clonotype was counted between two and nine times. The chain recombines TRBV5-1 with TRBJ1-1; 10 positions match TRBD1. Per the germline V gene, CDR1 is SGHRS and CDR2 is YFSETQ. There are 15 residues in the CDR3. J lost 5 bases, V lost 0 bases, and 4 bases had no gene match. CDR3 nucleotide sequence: TGCGCCAGCAGCTTGGCGGGACAGGGGAGGACTGAAGCTTTCTTT. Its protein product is CASSLAGQGRTEAFF.

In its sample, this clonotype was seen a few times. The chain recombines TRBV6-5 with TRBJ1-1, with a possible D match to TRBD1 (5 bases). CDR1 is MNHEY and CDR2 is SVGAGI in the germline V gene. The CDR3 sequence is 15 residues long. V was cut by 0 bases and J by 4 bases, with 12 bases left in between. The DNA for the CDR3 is TGTGCCAGCAGTTACTCAGGGGTCGTGTCCACTGAAGCTTTCTTT. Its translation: CASSYSGVVSTEAFF.

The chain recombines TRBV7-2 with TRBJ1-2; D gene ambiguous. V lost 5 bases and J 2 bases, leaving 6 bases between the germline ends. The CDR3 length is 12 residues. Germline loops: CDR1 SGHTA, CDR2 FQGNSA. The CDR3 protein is CASSMGNYGYTF. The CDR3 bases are TGTGCCAGCAGCATGGGGAACTATGGCTACACCTTC. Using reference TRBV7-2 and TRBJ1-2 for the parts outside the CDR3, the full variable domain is GAGVSQSPSNKVTEKGKDVELRCDPISGHTALYWYRQSLGQGLEFLIYFQGNSAPDKSGLPSDRFSAERTGGSVSTLTIQRTQQEDSAVYLCASSMGNYGYTFGSGTRLTVV.

The DNA of the CDR3 is TGTGCCAGTAGTATACAGCGGGGCAGCGGGGAGCTGTTTTTT. Encoded protein: CASSIQRGSGELFF. V gene TRBV19 combines with J gene TRBJ2-2, with TRBD2 matching 7 bases. The V gene end was trimmed by 2 bases and the J gene end by 7 bases; junction bases not matched to a gene: 4. The CDR3 spans 14 residues. CDR1 is LNHDA and CDR2 is SQIVND in the germline V gene (reference sequence).

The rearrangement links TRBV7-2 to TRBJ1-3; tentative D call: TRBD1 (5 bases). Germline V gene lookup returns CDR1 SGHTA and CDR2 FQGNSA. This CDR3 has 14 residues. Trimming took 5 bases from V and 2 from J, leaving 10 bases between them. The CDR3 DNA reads TGTGCCAGCAGCAACACAGGTCCTGGAAACACCATATATTTT. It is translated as CASSNTGPGNTIYF.

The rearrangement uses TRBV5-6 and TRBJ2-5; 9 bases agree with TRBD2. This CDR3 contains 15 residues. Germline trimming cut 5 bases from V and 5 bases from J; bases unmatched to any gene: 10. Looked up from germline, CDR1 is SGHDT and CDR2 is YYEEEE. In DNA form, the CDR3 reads TGTGCCAGCAGTCCCGGGACTAGCCTTGTGGAGACCCAGTACTTC. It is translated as CASSPGTSLVETQYF.

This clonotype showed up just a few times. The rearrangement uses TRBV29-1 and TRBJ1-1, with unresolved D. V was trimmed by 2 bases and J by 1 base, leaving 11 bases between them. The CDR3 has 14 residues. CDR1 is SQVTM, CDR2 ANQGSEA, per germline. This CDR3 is CSVEPLLRNTEAFF. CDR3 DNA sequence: TGCAGCGTTGAACCTCTGCTTAGGAACACTGAAGCTTTCTTT.

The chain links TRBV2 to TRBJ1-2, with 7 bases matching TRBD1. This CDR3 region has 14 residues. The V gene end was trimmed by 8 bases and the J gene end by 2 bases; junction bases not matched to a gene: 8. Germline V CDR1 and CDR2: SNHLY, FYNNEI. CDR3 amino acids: CASGEDRWNYGYTF. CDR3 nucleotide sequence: TGTGCCAGCGGCGAGGACAGGTGGAACTATGGCTACACCTTC.